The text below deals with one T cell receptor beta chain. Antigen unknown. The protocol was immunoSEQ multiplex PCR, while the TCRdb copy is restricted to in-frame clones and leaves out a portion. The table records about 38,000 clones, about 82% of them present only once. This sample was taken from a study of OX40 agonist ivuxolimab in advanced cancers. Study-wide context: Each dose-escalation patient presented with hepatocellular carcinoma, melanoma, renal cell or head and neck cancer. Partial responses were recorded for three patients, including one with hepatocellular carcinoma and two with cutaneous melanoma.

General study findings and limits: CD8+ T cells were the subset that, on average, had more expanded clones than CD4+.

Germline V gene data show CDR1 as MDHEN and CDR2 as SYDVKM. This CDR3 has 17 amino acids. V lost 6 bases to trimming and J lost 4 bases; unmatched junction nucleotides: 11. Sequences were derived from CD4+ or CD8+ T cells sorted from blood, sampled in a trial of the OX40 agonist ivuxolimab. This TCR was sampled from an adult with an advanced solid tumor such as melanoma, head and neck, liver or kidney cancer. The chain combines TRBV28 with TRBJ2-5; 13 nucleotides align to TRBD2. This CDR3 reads CASSYHRTSGSRETQYF. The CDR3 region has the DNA TGTGCCAGCAGCTATCACCGGACTAGCGGGAGTAGAGAGACCCAGTACTTC.